Here is one TCR beta chain with its context. Its target is not known. Here the gene names and germline are mouse. The CDR3 goes on 4 residues after the read ends, and that part is filled in from the germline J gene. The sorting of pooled cutaneous lymph node cells relied on CD4, CD8alpha, NKG2D, NKG2ACE and other markers. The authors extracted RNA and reverse transcribed it into cDNA as the sequencing template. The repertoire was sequenced with immunoSEQ multiplex PCR; TCRdb's copy has only in-frame clones and lacks some. Listed for the sample are 270,000 or so clones, none seen a single time. The CDR3 loop spans 18 amino acids. Germline assignment: CDR1 SGHDT and CDR2 FRDEAV. Trimming removed 0 bases at V and 0 bases at J, with 16 bases between. This entry belongs to a study of CD8+ T cells in alopecia areata. General study results and limits: Compared with normal scalp, lesional scalp had higher clonality and more expanded CD8+ clones. Scalp data also include sequences from resident alphabeta T cells of normal skin. With patients, TCR sharing proved less clear than in mice, a difference possibly related to HLA.

This TCR derives from a C3H/HeJ mouse with alopecia areata. Mouse MHC haplotype: H2-k. V usage is TRBV14 and J usage is TRBJ2-1; a weak D match, TRBD2 (5 bases). The sample was CD4+ T cells sorted from a lymph node. This chain's CDR3 is CASSFLAGLSYNYAEQFF. Partial CDR3 DNA: TGTGCCAGCAGTTTCTTGGCTGGGCTAAGTTATAACTATGCT.